The rows below give T cell receptor beta chains drawn from one sample of a study of STAT5B mutations in CD4+ large granular lymphocyte leukemia. Sequenced by immunoSEQ multiplex PCR; TCRdb stores in-frame clones only, minus some. The table shows about 30,000 clones, with approximately 73% occurring only once. Sequenced material: CD4+ T cells from blood buffy coats. These receptors were taken from a human donor in good health. The CDR3 runs from the conserved cysteine through the conserved F or W. The D gene is left open where the match is weak. Part of the rows lack a size; the others show once, few, many or a class for expanded clones.

D gene	J gene	V gene	clone size	CDR3 DNA	CDR3 protein
.	TRBJ2-2	TRBV7-9	few	TGTGCCAGCAGCTCGGGACTTACCACCGGGGAGCTGTTTTTT	CASSSGLTTGELFF
TRBD2	TRBJ2-5	TRBV7-9	.	TGTGCCAGCAGGGCGAGCGGGGGGCAAGAGACCCAGTACTTC	CASRASGGQETQYF
TRBD1	TRBJ2-5	TRBV4-2	.	TGTGCCAGCAGCCAAGGGGGACAGGGAGGTAGAGAGACCCAGTACTTC	CASSQGGQGGRETQYF
TRBD2	TRBJ2-2	TRBV7-2	.	TGTGCCAGCAGCCGGGGGGGCTCTACCGGGGAGCTGTTTTTT	CASSRGGSTGELFF
TRBD1	TRBJ2-2	TRBV5-1	.	TGCGCCAGCAGCCCCGGGACAGGGTTTTGGGAGCTGTTTTTT	CASSPGTGFWELFF
TRBD2	TRBJ2-5	TRBV7-2	.	TGTGCCAGCAGCAGATTAGCGGGGGGGCCCGGGGAGAGCCAGTACTTC	CASSRLAGGPGESQYF
TRBD1	TRBJ1-6	TRBV2	.	TGTGCCAGCAGGGGCGGGACAGGCAAGAATTCACCCCTCCACTTT	CASRGGTGKNSPLHF
.	TRBJ2-1	TRBV18	.	TGTGCCAGCTCAAAAATCAGGGTCCATGAGCAGTTCTTC	CASSKIRVHEQFF
.	TRBJ2-1	TRBV6-6	.	TGTGCCAGCAGTTACTCGAGGGGGAGGGATGAGCAGTTCTTC	CASSYSRGRDEQFF
TRBD1	TRBJ1-5	TRBV19	.	TGTGCCAGTAGTCTAAACAGGGGGAAACAGCCCCAGCATTTT	CASSLNRGKQPQHF
.	TRBJ2-1	TRBV18	.	TGTGCCAGCTCACCAAAGGCGGGCTCCTACAATGAGCAGTTCTTC	CASSPKAGSYNEQFF
TRBD1	TRBJ1-2	TRBV5-1	.	TGCGCCAGCAGCACGAGACAGGGGGGAGACTATGGCTACACCTTC	CASSTRQGGDYGYTF
.	TRBJ2-3	TRBV7-2	.	TGTGCCAGCAGCTTTGACAGAACCACAGATACGCAGTATTTT	CASSFDRTTDTQYF
TRBD2	TRBJ2-7	TRBV7-8	.	TGTGCCAGCAGCTCAGCGGGAGCCTCCTACGAGCAGTACTTC	CASSSAGASYEQYF
.	TRBJ2-3	TRBV9	.	TGTGCCAGCAGCGTAGCGCCACACTCTAGCACAGATACGCAGTATTTT	CASSVAPHSSTDTQYF
TRBD2	TRBJ2-7	TRBV7-2	.	TGTGCCAGCAGCTCGATAGCGGGAGGGCCGGGCGAGCAGTACTTC	CASSSIAGGPGEQYF
.	TRBJ1-2	TRBV4-3	.	TGCGCCAGCAGCCAAGTTCCAGGGGTGAGCGGCTACACCTTC	CASSQVPGVSGYTF
TRBD1	TRBJ1-1	TRBV6-5	.	TGTGCCAGCAGTTACTCCGGACAGGGGAACCCTGAAGCTTTCTTT	CASSYSGQGNPEAFF
TRBD1	TRBJ2-7	TRBV7-2	.	TGTGCCAGCAGCTTAGGACAGGGCGACACCTACGAGCAGTACTTC	CASSLGQGDTYEQYF
.	TRBJ1-1	TRBV18	once	TGTGCCAGCTCCCCTAAGAGGAAGGGTTTCACTGAAGCTTTCTTT	CASSPKRKGFTEAFF
.	TRBJ2-7	TRBV4-3	.	TGCGCCAGCGCAGACAGGCCAGGGGACTACGAGCAGTACTTC	CASADRPGDYEQYF
.	TRBJ1-2	TRBV19	.	TGTGCCAGTAGTGACAGGACCCGCTATGGCTACACCTTC	CASSDRTRYGYTF
.	TRBJ1-6	TRBV7-9	.	TGTGCCAGCAGCTTAGATAGCAGGGTGTGGTCACCCCTCCACTTT	CASSLDSRVWSPLHF
TRBD1	TRBJ1-6	TRBV7-9	few	TGTGCCAGCAGCTTGGGACAGGGGATCGGTTCACCCCTCCACTTT	CASSLGQGIGSPLHF
TRBD1	TRBJ2-3	TRBV5-5	.	TGTGCCAGCAGCTACGGGGACAGGGTTACAGATACGCAGTATTTT	CASSYGDRVTDTQYF
.	TRBJ1-1	TRBV5-1	.	TGCGCCAGCAGCTTTATGGGGGCTGAAGCTTTCTTT	CASSFMGAEAFF
.	TRBJ2-4	TRBV4-2	once	TGTGCCAGCAGCCAAGAGGGCATTCAGTACTTC	CASSQEGIQYF
.	TRBJ2-3	TRBV30	.	TGTGCCTGGAGTGTCTTTCTCGGGGGAGGAGGCACAGATACGCAGTATTTT	CAWSVFLGGGGTDTQYF
TRBD1	TRBJ2-2	TRBV29-1	few	TGCAGCACCGGGCAGGGGGTCACCGGGGAGCTGTTTTTT	CSTGQGVTGELFF
.	TRBJ1-3	TRBV5-1	once	TGCGCCAGCAGCTTGCTAGCGGGGCAAACTGGAAACACCATATATTTT	CASSLLAGQTGNTIYF
.	TRBJ2-7	TRBV14	.	TGTGCCAGTCAGACGGGGGGCGCCGGCCACGAGCAGTACTTC	CASQTGGAGHEQYF
TRBD1	TRBJ1-2	TRBV2	.	TGTGCCAGCTTCTGGAGACAGGGCGGAGGCTACACCTTC	CASFWRQGGGYTF
.	TRBJ1-5	TRBV5-8	.	TGTGCCAGCAGCTTGGCTTTAGGCTCAAGGAGAAGCAATCAGCCCCAGCATTTT	CASSLALGSRRSNQPQHF
TRBD2	TRBJ2-5	TRBV5-6	.	TGTGCCAGCTTCCTAGCGGGAGAGGGTGAGACCCAGTACTTC	CASFLAGEGETQYF
.	TRBJ1-3	TRBV4-3	.	TGCGCCAGCAGCCCGACAGGAGACCGGCGAAACACCATATATTTT	CASSPTGDRRNTIYF
.	TRBJ2-5	TRBV14	few	TGTGCCAGCAGCCAGGCAGGAGAGACCCAGTACTTC	CASSQAGETQYF
.	TRBJ2-3	TRBV28	once	TGTGCCAGCAGTTTACAGGGCCCCGGGGCAGATACGCAGTATTTT	CASSLQGPGADTQYF
.	TRBJ1-1	TRBV7-9	.	TGTGCCAGCAGCTTACCCCGGGGGATGAACACTGAAGCTTTCTTT	CASSLPRGMNTEAFF
.	TRBJ1-1	TRBV6-5	.	TGTGCCAGCAGACCCTCAGGGGAGGGCACTGAAGCTTTCTTT	CASRPSGEGTEAFF
TRBD2	TRBJ2-3	TRBV7-2	once	TGTGCCAGCAGCTTAGCTCTAGCGGGGGGGACAGATACGCAGTATTTT	CASSLALAGGTDTQYF
.	TRBJ2-1	TRBV7-5	.	TGTGTCAGAACCAAACCGGGACTCCGCTATCTGGAGCAGTTCTTC	CVRTKPGLRYLEQFF
.	TRBJ1-5	TRBV5-8	.	TGTGCCAGCAGCTTGGAGGCTGGTCCACAACAGCCCCAGCATTTT	CASSLEAGPQQPQHF
.	TRBJ1-5	TRBV6-5	.	TGTGCCAGCAGCCCAGGGAGGGCTTGGCAGCCCCAGCATTTT	CASSPGRAWQPQHF
.	TRBJ2-7	TRBV7-2	.	TGTGCCAGCAGCTTATGGACTTTAGGGGTCGGCGAGCAGTACTTC	CASSLWTLGVGEQYF
.	TRBJ2-7	TRBV5-4	few	TGTGCCAGCAGCCCCGCGAGGGGTTCTATGAACGAGCAGTACTTC	CASSPARGSMNEQYF
TRBD2	TRBJ2-5	TRBV27	.	TGTGCCAGCAGTTTAGTAGGGCCGGGACTAGCGGTTCAGGGAAGGGAGACCCAGTACTTC	CASSLVGPGLAVQGRETQYF
.	TRBJ1-3	TRBV23-1	.	TGCGCCAGCAGTCAATCTAGCAGGAAAGGAAACACCATATATTTT	CASSQSSRKGNTIYF
.	TRBJ1-1	TRBV4-1	.	TGCGCCAGCAGCCAAGATACGCAGCCTATGAACACTGAAGCTTTCTTT	CASSQDTQPMNTEAFF
.	TRBJ2-5	TRBV19	.	TGTGCCAGTAGTCCCCAGGGGGGCCAAACCCCACGAGAGACCCAGTACTTC	CASSPQGGQTPRETQYF